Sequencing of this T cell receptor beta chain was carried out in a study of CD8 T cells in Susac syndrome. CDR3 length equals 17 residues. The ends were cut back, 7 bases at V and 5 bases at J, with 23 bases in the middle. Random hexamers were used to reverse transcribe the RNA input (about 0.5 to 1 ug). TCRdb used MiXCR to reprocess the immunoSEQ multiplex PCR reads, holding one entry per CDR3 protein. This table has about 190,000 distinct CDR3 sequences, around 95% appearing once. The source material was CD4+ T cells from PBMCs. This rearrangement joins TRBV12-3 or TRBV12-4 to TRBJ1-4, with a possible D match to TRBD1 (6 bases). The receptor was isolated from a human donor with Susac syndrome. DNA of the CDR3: TGTGCCAGCACCTATCAACCCCCGACAGGTAGAAATGAAAAACTGTTTTTT. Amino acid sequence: CASTYQPPTGRNEKLFF.